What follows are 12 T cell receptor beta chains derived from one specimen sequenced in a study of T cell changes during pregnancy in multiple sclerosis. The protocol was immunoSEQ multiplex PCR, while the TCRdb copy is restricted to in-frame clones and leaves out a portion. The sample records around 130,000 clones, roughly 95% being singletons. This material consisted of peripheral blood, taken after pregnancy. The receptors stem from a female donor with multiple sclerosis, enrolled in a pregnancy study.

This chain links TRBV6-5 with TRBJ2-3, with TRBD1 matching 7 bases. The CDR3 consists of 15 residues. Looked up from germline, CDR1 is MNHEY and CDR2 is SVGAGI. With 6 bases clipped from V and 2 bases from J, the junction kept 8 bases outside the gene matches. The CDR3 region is CASSRRQGPTDTQYF. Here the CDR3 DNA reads TGTGCCAGCAGCCGGCGACAGGGACCCACAGATACGCAGTATTTT.

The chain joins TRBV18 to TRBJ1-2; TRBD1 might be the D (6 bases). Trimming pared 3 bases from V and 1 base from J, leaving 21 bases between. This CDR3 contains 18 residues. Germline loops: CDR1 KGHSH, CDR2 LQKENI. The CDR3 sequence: CASSPLVSRGTHNYGYTF. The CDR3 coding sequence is TGTGCCAGCTCACCGTTGGTTAGCAGGGGCACCCATAACTATGGCTACACCTTC.

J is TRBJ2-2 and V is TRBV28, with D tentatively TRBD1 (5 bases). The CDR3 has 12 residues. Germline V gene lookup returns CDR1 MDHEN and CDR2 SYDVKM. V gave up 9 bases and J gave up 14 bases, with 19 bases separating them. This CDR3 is CASGSTVGHLFF. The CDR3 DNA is TGTGCCAGTGGATCGACAGTCGGCCATCTGTTTTTT.

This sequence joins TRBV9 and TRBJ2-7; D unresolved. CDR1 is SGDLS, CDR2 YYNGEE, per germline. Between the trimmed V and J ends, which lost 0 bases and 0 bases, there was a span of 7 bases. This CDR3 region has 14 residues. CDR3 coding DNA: TGTGCCAGCAGCGTAGGCTTTAGCTCCTACGAGCAGTACTTC. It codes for CASSVGFSSYEQYF.

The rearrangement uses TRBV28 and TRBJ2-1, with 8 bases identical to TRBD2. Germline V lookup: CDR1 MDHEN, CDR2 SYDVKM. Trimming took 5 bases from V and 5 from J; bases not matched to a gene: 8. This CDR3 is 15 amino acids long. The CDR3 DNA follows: TGTGCCAGCAGTGGTCCGGGACTAGTGAACAATGAGCAGTTCTTC. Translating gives CASSGPGLVNNEQFF.

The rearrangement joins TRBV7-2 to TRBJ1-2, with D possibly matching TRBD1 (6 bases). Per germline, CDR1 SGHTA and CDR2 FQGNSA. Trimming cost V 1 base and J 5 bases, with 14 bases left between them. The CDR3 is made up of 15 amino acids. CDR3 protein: CASSLGGGTLYGYTF. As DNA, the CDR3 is TGTGCCAGCAGCTTAGGGGGGGGCACCCTTTATGGCTACACCTTC.

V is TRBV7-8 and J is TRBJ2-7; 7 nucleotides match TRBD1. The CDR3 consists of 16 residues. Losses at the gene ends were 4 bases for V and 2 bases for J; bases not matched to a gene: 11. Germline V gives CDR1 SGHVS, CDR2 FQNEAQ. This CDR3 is CASSYPPGQAAYEQYF. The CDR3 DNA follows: TGTGCCAGCAGCTACCCCCCCGGACAGGCGGCCTACGAGCAGTACTTC. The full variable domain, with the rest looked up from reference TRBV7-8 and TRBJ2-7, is GAGVSQSPRYKVAKRGQDVALRCDPISGHVSLFWYQQALGQGPEFLTYFQNEAQLDKSGLPSDRFFAERPEGSVSTLKIQRTQQEDSAVYLCASSYPPGQAAYEQYFGPGTRLTVT.

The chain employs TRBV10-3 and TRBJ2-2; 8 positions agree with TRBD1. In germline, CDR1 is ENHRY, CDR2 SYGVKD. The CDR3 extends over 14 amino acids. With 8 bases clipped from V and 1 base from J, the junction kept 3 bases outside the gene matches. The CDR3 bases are TGTGCCATCTCAGGACAGGGGAACACCGGGGAGCTGTTTTTT. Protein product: CAISGQGNTGELFF.

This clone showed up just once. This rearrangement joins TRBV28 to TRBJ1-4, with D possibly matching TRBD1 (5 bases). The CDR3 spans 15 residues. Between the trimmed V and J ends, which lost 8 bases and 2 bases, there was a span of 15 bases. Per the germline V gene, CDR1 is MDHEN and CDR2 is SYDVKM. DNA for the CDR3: TGTGCCAGCGCGAAAGGGCGGGGGACTAATGAAAAACTGTTTTTT. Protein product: CASAKGRGTNEKLFF. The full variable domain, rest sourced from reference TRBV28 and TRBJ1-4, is DVKVTQSSRYLVKRTGEKVFLECVQDMDHENMFWYRQDPGLGLRLIYFSYDVKMKEKGDIPEGYSVSREKKERFSLILESASTNQTSMYLCASAKGRGTNEKLFFGSGTQLSVL.

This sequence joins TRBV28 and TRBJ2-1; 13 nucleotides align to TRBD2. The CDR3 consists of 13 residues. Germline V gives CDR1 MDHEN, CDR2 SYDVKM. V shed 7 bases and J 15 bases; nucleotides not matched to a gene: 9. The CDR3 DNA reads TGTGCCAGCACCGTAGGACTAGCGGGAGCAGGGTTCTTC. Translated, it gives CASTVGLAGAGFF.

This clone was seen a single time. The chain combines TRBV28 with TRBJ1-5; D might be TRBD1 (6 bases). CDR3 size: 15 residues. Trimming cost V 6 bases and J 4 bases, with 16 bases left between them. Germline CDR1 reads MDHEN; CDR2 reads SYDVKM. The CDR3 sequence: CASSPTGMGNQPQHF. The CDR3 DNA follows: TGTGCCAGCAGCCCGACAGGAATGGGAAATCAGCCCCAGCATTTT.

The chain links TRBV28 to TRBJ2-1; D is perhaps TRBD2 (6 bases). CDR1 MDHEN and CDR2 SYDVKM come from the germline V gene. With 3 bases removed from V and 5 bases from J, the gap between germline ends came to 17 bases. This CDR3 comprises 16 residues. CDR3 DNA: TGTGCCAGCAGTTTTCCCCGTTGGCGGGACGACAATGAGCAGTTCTTC. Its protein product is CASSFPRWRDDNEQFF. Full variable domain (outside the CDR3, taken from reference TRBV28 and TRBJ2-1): DVKVTQSSRYLVKRTGEKVFLECVQDMDHENMFWYRQDPGLGLRLIYFSYDVKMKEKGDIPEGYSVSREKKERFSLILESASTNQTSMYLCASSFPRWRDDNEQFFGPGTRLTVL.